The rows below give T cell receptor beta chains drawn from one sample of a study of graft-versus-host responses after intestinal transplantation. These TCRs are of unknown antigen specificity. This table comes from immunoSEQ multiplex PCR, and its TCRdb copy is limited to in-frame clones, with some not included. The sample yields some 100,000 clones, just under 95% seen once. Sequenced material: unstimulated CD8+ T cells sorted from spleen or lymph node cells, taken before transplant. Receptors originate from a human donor who was the organ donor for an intestinal transplant. The CDR3 runs from the conserved cysteine through the conserved F or W. A D gene is named only where the DNA matches it firmly. Clone size is not always given. Where it is, it says once, few, many or a class for expanded clones.

v_gene: TRBV7-6
abundance: -
j_gene: TRBJ1-1
d_gene: -
CDR3nt: TGTGCCAGCAGCTTGGGTAGGTGGGAGATGGCGAACACTGAAGCTTTCTTT
CDR3aa: CASSLGRWEMANTEAFF

v_gene: TRBV11-2
abundance: -
j_gene: TRBJ2-2
d_gene: TRBD2
CDR3nt: TGTGCCAGCAGCCTACTAGCGGGAGAGTCGGGCGGGGAGCTGTTTTTT
CDR3aa: CASSLLAGESGGELFF

v_gene: TRBV4-1
abundance: -
j_gene: TRBJ1-4
d_gene: -
CDR3nt: TGCGCCAGCAGCGAAGGGTGGGGAGCAACTAATGAAAAACTGTTTTTT
CDR3aa: CASSEGWGATNEKLFF

v_gene: TRBV10-3
abundance: -
j_gene: TRBJ2-7
d_gene: TRBD1
CDR3nt: TGTGCCATCAGTGACCCGCCCGGACAGGACTACGAGCAGTACTTC
CDR3aa: CAISDPPGQDYEQYF

v_gene: TRBV20-1
abundance: -
j_gene: TRBJ2-7
d_gene: -
CDR3nt: TGCAGTGCCGACGAGCAGTACTTC
CDR3aa: CSADEQYF

v_gene: TRBV7-3
abundance: -
j_gene: TRBJ2-1
d_gene: TRBD2
CDR3nt: TGTGCCAGCAGCTTATCTTCGGGAGGGTACAATGAGCAGTTCTTC
CDR3aa: CASSLSSGGYNEQFF

v_gene: TRBV5-1
abundance: -
j_gene: TRBJ2-1
d_gene: -
CDR3nt: TGCGCCAGCAGCTTGGCTACAGCGGGTCGATCCTACAATGAGCAGTTCTTC
CDR3aa: CASSLATAGRSYNEQFF

v_gene: TRBV6-1
abundance: -
j_gene: TRBJ2-7
d_gene: -
CDR3nt: TGTGCCAGCACCCACAGATTCTACGAGCAGTACTTC
CDR3aa: CASTHRFYEQYF

v_gene: TRBV4-3
abundance: once
j_gene: TRBJ1-2
d_gene: -
CDR3nt: TGCGCCAGCAGCCCCGCGCCGGGAGGAGGCTATGGCTACACCTTC
CDR3aa: CASSPAPGGGYGYTF

v_gene: TRBV7-9
abundance: -
j_gene: TRBJ1-2
d_gene: -
CDR3nt: TGTGCCAGCAGCCCAGTGGCAGGGGTGTTCTATGGCTACACCTTC
CDR3aa: CASSPVAGVFYGYTF

v_gene: TRBV5-4
abundance: once
j_gene: TRBJ2-3
d_gene: TRBD1
CDR3nt: TGTGCCAGCAGCGCCCCCGACAGGGGAAGGGGAGATACGCAGTATTTT
CDR3aa: CASSAPDRGRGDTQYF

v_gene: TRBV30
abundance: -
j_gene: TRBJ1-3
d_gene: -
CDR3nt: TGTGCCTGGAGAGAAGGGGCGGGAAACACCATATATTTT
CDR3aa: CAWREGAGNTIYF

v_gene: TRBV5-5
abundance: -
j_gene: TRBJ1-5
d_gene: -
CDR3nt: TGTGCCAGCAGCTTAAGTCTCCTCTATAGCAATCAGCCCCAGCATTTT
CDR3aa: CASSLSLLYSNQPQHF

v_gene: TRBV21-1
abundance: -
j_gene: TRBJ2-7
d_gene: -
CDR3nt: TGTGCCAGCCCGGAGGGGCGAGACGAGCAGTACTTC
CDR3aa: CASPEGRDEQYF

v_gene: TRBV27
abundance: -
j_gene: TRBJ1-5
d_gene: -
CDR3nt: TGTGCCAGCAGCTCACTGACAGAACTTATCAATCAGCCCCAGCATTTT
CDR3aa: CASSSLTELINQPQHF

v_gene: TRBV29-1
abundance: -
j_gene: TRBJ2-3
d_gene: TRBD1
CDR3nt: TGCAGCGTTGCCGGGACAGGGGGCAGGGATACGCAGTATTTT
CDR3aa: CSVAGTGGRDTQYF

v_gene: TRBV6-5
abundance: -
j_gene: TRBJ2-3
d_gene: -
CDR3nt: TGTGCCACCTCAGAACAGGGAATTTCAACAGATACGCAGTATTTT
CDR3aa: CATSEQGISTDTQYF

v_gene: TRBV11-3
abundance: -
j_gene: TRBJ2-1
d_gene: TRBD2
CDR3nt: TGTGCCCGGGAGCGGGAGGGCACGCAGGATGAGCAGTTCTTC
CDR3aa: CAREREGTQDEQFF

v_gene: TRBV19
abundance: -
j_gene: TRBJ2-1
d_gene: -
CDR3nt: TGTGCCAGTAGTTTTGGCGGGCTAGGGTATGAGCAGTTCTTC
CDR3aa: CASSFGGLGYEQFF

v_gene: TRBV12-5
abundance: -
j_gene: TRBJ2-3
d_gene: -
CDR3nt: TGTGCTAGTGGTTTGTCGACAGATAACACAGATACGCAGTATTTT
CDR3aa: CASGLSTDNTDTQYF

v_gene: TRBV28
abundance: -
j_gene: TRBJ2-1
d_gene: -
CDR3nt: TGTGCCAGCTCCCTCTTCGGGTCGGGTCCCCTAGCGACTCACTACAATGAGCAGTTCTTC
CDR3aa: CASSLFGSGPLATHYNEQFF

v_gene: TRBV19
abundance: -
j_gene: TRBJ1-1
d_gene: TRBD1
CDR3nt: TGTGCCAGTAGTATCCAAGGACAGGGACGAACTGAAGCTTTCTTT
CDR3aa: CASSIQGQGRTEAFF

v_gene: TRBV19
abundance: -
j_gene: TRBJ1-2
d_gene: TRBD1
CDR3nt: TGTGCCAGTAGTATTGGTCTTTGGCAGGGGGCGCGTGGCTACACCTTC
CDR3aa: CASSIGLWQGARGYTF

v_gene: TRBV4-2
abundance: -
j_gene: TRBJ2-7
d_gene: TRBD2
CDR3nt: TGTGCCAGCAGCCAAGCGGGGGGTGCCGGCGAGCAGTACTTC
CDR3aa: CASSQAGGAGEQYF

v_gene: TRBV7-3
abundance: -
j_gene: TRBJ2-3
d_gene: TRBD2
CDR3nt: TGTGCCAGCAGCTTAAAGCGGGGGGGCATAGATACGCAGTATTTT
CDR3aa: CASSLKRGGIDTQYF

v_gene: TRBV4-1
abundance: -
j_gene: TRBJ2-5
d_gene: -
CDR3nt: TGCGCCAGCAGCCAAGGTCCTAGCGTGGAGACCCAGTACTTC
CDR3aa: CASSQGPSVETQYF

v_gene: TRBV5-6
abundance: -
j_gene: TRBJ2-1
d_gene: -
CDR3nt: TGTGCCAGCAGCTTGGCCCCCGGGACGCTAGCGCATGAGCAGTTCTTC
CDR3aa: CASSLAPGTLAHEQFF

v_gene: TRBV7-3
abundance: -
j_gene: TRBJ2-3
d_gene: TRBD2
CDR3nt: TGTGCCAGCAGCTCCACCGGGGGGGTCGGGGATACGCAGTATTTT
CDR3aa: CASSSTGGVGDTQYF

v_gene: TRBV30
abundance: -
j_gene: TRBJ2-7
d_gene: -
CDR3nt: TGTGCCTGGAGAGTGGAGGCAGAGCAGTACTTC
CDR3aa: CAWRVEAEQYF

v_gene: TRBV21-1
abundance: -
j_gene: TRBJ2-1
d_gene: -
CDR3nt: TGTGCCAGCACCGAGGGTAGTGGCAAGACAGGGACCCACCGATACAATGAGCAGTTCTTC
CDR3aa: CASTEGSGKTGTHRYNEQFF

v_gene: TRBV5-4
abundance: few
j_gene: TRBJ1-1
d_gene: -
CDR3nt: TGTGCCAGCAGTTACGGACCGGGATACGAAGCTTTCTTT
CDR3aa: CASSYGPGYEAFF

v_gene: TRBV7-9
abundance: once
j_gene: TRBJ2-3
d_gene: -
CDR3nt: TGTGCCAGCAGCTTAGCGTTACAGGTATTGGGAGATACGCAGTATTTT
CDR3aa: CASSLALQVLGDTQYF

v_gene: TRBV5-6
abundance: -
j_gene: TRBJ1-4
d_gene: -
CDR3nt: TGTGCCAGCAACGAAGAGGGCGGTGAAAAACTGTTTTTT
CDR3aa: CASNEEGGEKLFF

v_gene: TRBV20-1
abundance: -
j_gene: TRBJ2-5
d_gene: -
CDR3nt: TGCAGCAGTTGGCCCAGGGAGACCCAGTACTTC
CDR3aa: CSSWPRETQYF

v_gene: TRBV15
abundance: -
j_gene: TRBJ1-5
d_gene: -
CDR3nt: TGTGCCACCAGCAGTGGAGGGATTAGCAATCAGCCCCAGCATTTT
CDR3aa: CATSSGGISNQPQHF

v_gene: TRBV19
abundance: -
j_gene: TRBJ2-3
d_gene: TRBD2
CDR3nt: TGTGCCAGTGGGGGGGAGGGGACTGCCGCCGATACGCAGTATTTT
CDR3aa: CASGGEGTAADTQYF

v_gene: TRBV7-9
abundance: -
j_gene: TRBJ2-5
d_gene: -
CDR3nt: TGTGCCAGCAGCTTATCCAGACAAGAGACCCAGTACTTC
CDR3aa: CASSLSRQETQYF

v_gene: TRBV27
abundance: -
j_gene: TRBJ2-7
d_gene: -
CDR3nt: TGTGCCAGCAGCCCGAATCAGGGCTACGAGCAGTACTTC
CDR3aa: CASSPNQGYEQYF

v_gene: TRBV4-1
abundance: -
j_gene: TRBJ2-4
d_gene: -
CDR3nt: TGCGCCAGCAGCCATCCCCCTCTTTTTCAGGGGACAATAGCCAAAAACATTCAGTACTTC
CDR3aa: CASSHPPLFQGTIAKNIQYF

v_gene: TRBV7-2
abundance: once
j_gene: TRBJ1-2
d_gene: -
CDR3nt: TGTGCCAGCAGCCCAACCCTGGCCCCCTATGGCTACACCTTC
CDR3aa: CASSPTLAPYGYTF

v_gene: TRBV4-3
abundance: -
j_gene: TRBJ2-7
d_gene: -
CDR3nt: TGCGCCAGCAGCCAAGATAGGACAGCCAAACGGGAGCAGTACTTC
CDR3aa: CASSQDRTAKREQYF

v_gene: TRBV7-9
abundance: -
j_gene: TRBJ2-7
d_gene: TRBD2
CDR3nt: TGTGCCAGCAGCCCCCCCTTCGGGGAGGGATACGAGCAGTACTTC
CDR3aa: CASSPPFGEGYEQYF

v_gene: TRBV28
abundance: -
j_gene: TRBJ2-5
d_gene: TRBD2
CDR3nt: TGTGCCAGCAGTTCCGGGACTAGCGGGAGTGGTGAGACCCAGTACTTC
CDR3aa: CASSSGTSGSGETQYF

v_gene: TRBV5-4
abundance: -
j_gene: TRBJ1-1
d_gene: TRBD1
CDR3nt: TGTGCCAGCAGCAAACTCGGACAGGGGACTGAAGCTTTCTTT
CDR3aa: CASSKLGQGTEAFF

v_gene: TRBV15
abundance: -
j_gene: TRBJ1-5
d_gene: -
CDR3nt: TGTGCCACCAGCACCGGGACTTTTCAGCCCCAGCATTTT
CDR3aa: CATSTGTFQPQHF

v_gene: TRBV7-6
abundance: once
j_gene: TRBJ2-7
d_gene: TRBD2
CDR3nt: TGTGCCAGCAGCTTTAGTGGGGGGGTAAACTACGAGCAGTACTTC
CDR3aa: CASSFSGGVNYEQYF

v_gene: TRBV27
abundance: -
j_gene: TRBJ2-3
d_gene: TRBD2
CDR3nt: TGTGCCAGCAGTATGCTAGCGGGAGGGCCCCCAGATACGCAGTATTTT
CDR3aa: CASSMLAGGPPDTQYF

v_gene: TRBV2
abundance: -
j_gene: TRBJ2-7
d_gene: TRBD2
CDR3nt: TGTGCCAGCAGTGGGGGGGCCGGGTGGCTAGCGGGAGTAAAGGACGAGCAGTACTTC
CDR3aa: CASSGGAGWLAGVKDEQYF

v_gene: TRBV5-1
abundance: -
j_gene: TRBJ2-3
d_gene: TRBD1
CDR3nt: TGCGCCAGCAGCCCCGATCCACAGGGGACCTTCACAGATACGCAGTATTTT
CDR3aa: CASSPDPQGTFTDTQYF